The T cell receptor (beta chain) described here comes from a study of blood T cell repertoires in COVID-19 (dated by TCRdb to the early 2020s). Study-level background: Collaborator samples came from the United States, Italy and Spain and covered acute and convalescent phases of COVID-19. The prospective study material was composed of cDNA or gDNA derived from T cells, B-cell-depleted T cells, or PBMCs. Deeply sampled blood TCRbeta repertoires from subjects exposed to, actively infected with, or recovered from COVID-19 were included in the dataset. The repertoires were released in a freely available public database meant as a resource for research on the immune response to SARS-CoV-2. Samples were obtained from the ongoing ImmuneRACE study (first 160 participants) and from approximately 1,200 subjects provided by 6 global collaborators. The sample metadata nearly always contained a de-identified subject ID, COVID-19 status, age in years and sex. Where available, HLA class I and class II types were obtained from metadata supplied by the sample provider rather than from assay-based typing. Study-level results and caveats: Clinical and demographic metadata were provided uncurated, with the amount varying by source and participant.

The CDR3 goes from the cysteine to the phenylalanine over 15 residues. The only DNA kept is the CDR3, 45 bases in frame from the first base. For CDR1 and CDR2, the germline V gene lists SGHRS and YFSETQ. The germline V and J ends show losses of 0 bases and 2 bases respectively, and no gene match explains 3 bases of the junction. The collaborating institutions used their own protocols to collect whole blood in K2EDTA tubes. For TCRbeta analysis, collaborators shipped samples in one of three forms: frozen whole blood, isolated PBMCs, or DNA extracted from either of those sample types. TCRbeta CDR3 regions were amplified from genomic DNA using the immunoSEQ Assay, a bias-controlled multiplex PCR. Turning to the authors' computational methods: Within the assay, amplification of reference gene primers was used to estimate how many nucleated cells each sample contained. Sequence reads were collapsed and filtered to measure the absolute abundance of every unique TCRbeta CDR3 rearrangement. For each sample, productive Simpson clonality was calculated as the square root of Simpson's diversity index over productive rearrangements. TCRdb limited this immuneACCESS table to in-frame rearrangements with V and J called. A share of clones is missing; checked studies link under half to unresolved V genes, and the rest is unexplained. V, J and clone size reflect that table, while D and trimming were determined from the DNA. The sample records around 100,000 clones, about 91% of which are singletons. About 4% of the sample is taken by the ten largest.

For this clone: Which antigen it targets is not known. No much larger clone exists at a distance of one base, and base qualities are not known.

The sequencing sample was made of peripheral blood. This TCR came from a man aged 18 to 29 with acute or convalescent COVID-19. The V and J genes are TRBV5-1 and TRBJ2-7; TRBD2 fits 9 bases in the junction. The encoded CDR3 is CASSLGASGAYEQYF. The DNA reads TGCGCCAGCAGCTTGGGGGCTAGCGGGGCCTACGAGCAGTACTTC.